A single sample is the source of the 8 T cell receptor beta chains below, sequenced in a study of T cells in Graves' hyperthyroidism and ophthalmopathy. Amplification targeted TCR beta CDR3 regions from RNA transcripts. First-round RT-PCR with HTBI primers amplified the TCR CDR3 region. One entry per CDR3 protein, called by TCRdb with MiXCR from the multiplex PCR reads. The profile shows 300,000 to 400,000 distinct CDR3 sequences, roughly a fifth of them singletons. Sequenced material: blood. The receptors here all came from a woman aged 45-59 years with Graves' hyperthyroidism.

With respect to this clonotype: This may be a read error, as it is one base from a much larger clone. This CDR3 is CASSQTGADTQYF. CDR3 DNA: TGTGCCAGCAGCCAAACTGGGGCAGATACGCAGTATTTT. This chain links TRBV12-3 or TRBV12-4 with TRBJ2-3, with unresolved D. The germline V and J ends were trimmed by 6 bases and 4 bases, with 11 bases remaining between them. This CDR3 contains 13 residues.

This chain links TRBV5-6 with TRBJ1-6; perhaps TRBD1 as D (6 bases). Germline-derived CDR1 and CDR2 are SGHDT and YYEEEE. The V and J ends lost 1 base and 6 bases respectively, with 14 bases between them. The length of the CDR3 is 16 residues. DNA for the CDR3: TGTGCCAGCAGCTTGTCGCCAGGGGACGTTAATTCACCCCTCCACTTT. The encoded protein is CASSLSPGDVNSPLHF.

This clonotype appeared many times. This rearrangement joins TRBV11-2 to TRBJ1-2; unclear D gene. Germline CDR1 is SGHAT and CDR2 is FQNNGV. This CDR3 region has 12 residues. Trimming took off 5 bases at V and 2 bases at J, with 6 bases between the two ends. CDR3 DNA sequence: TGTGCCAGCAGCAGGCAGAACTATGGCTACACCTTC. Protein sequence: CASSRQNYGYTF.

The chain joins TRBV10-3 to TRBJ1-5, with TRBD1 as a possible D gene (6 bases). There are 13 residues in the CDR3. CDR1 is ENHRY, CDR2 SYGVKD, per germline. V lost 7 bases to trimming and J lost 6 bases, with 13 bases between them. The CDR3 nucleotides are TGTGCCATCAACCGGGGGCAGGGTCAGCCCCAGCATTTT. Protein sequence: CAINRGQGQPQHF.

This clonotype has just a few counts. CDR3 bases: TGCGCCAGCAGCCAAGACCCGAGGGGGGAGCAGTACTTC. This translates into CASSQDPRGEQYF. The chain recombines TRBV4-1 with TRBJ2-7; TRBD1 might be the D (6 bases). Trimming took 0 bases from V and 7 from J, leaving 10 bases between them. This CDR3 has 13 amino acids. Germline V lookup: CDR1 MGHRA, CDR2 YSYEKL.

The sample holds a few counts of this clonotype. V usage is TRBV11-2 and J usage is TRBJ2-5, with no clear D. V lost 3 bases and J 1 base, leaving 9 bases between the germline ends. Per the germline V gene, CDR1 is SGHAT and CDR2 is FQNNGV. This CDR3 spans 14 amino acids. CDR3: CASSFTATQETQYF. The CDR3 coding sequence is TGTGCCAGCAGCTTTACAGCAACCCAAGAGACCCAGTACTTC.

This chain uses TRBV19 with TRBJ1-5; the D gene is possibly TRBD1 (5 bases). Trimming removed 9 bases from V and 11 bases from J, with 17 bases in between. The germline V gene encodes CDR1 LNHDA and CDR2 SQIVND (reference sequence). This CDR3 has 12 residues. For the CDR3, the DNA is TGTGCCAGCGCCGTTGGGGCGGGAGCCCAGCATTTT. This codes for CASAVGAGAQHF.

In its sample, this clonotype was seen a few times. This chain links TRBV20-1 with TRBJ1-1; no clear D. Trimming took off 0 bases at V and 3 bases at J, with 17 bases between the two ends. Germline V gives CDR1 DFQATT, CDR2 SNEGSKA (reference sequence). The CDR3 contains 16 residues. The CDR3 nucleotides are TGCAGTGCTAGAGATTATCCGGTCTTAGGTTACACTGAAGCTTTCTTT. Residues: CSARDYPVLGYTEAFF.